This T cell receptor beta chain was captured in a study of shared clonotypes between healthy human individuals. As for the study in general: The composition of the donors was two women and three men aged 18 to 49.

Adult donors, all healthy and HIV-negative, had no recent acute infections or vaccinations. This was a deep-level run. Study processing details: Junction-only immunoSEQ data arrived without quality scores, meaning filtering differed. The repertoire was sequenced with immunoSEQ multiplex PCR; TCRdb's copy has only in-frame clones and lacks some. For V, J and clone size, that table is used; D and trimming come from the DNA. The table has about 480,000 clones, approximately 79% seen once. The CDR3 totals 13 residues. Germline V gene data show CDR1 as KGHSH and CDR2 as LQKENI. The J segment lost 8 bases and the V segment lost 3 bases, leaving 2 bases of the junction unmatched.

Specimen: PBMCs. The receptor was isolated from a woman aged 40 to 50 in good health. Some clones in this sample may be carry-over from other donors' samples. This chain uses TRBV18 with TRBJ1-4; 8 bases are shared with TRBD1. The CDR3 sequence is CASSPDRVEKLFF. The DNA of the CDR3 is TGTGCCAGCTCACCGGACAGGGTCGAAAAACTGTTTTTT.